These 32 T cell receptor beta chains were all obtained from the same sample, sequenced in a study of T cell responses to AZD1222 COVID-19 vaccine. Profiling relied on immunoSEQ multiplex PCR, and the TCRdb table lists in-frame clones only, not all of them. The sample records nearly 90,000 clones, around nine tenths being singletons. Source: peripheral blood, taken 28 days after the second AZD1222 dose. The receptors stem from an adult who received the AZD1222 COVID-19 vaccine.

The chain combines TRBV5-1 with TRBJ1-2; weak D call: TRBD1 (6 bases). V was cut by 0 bases and J by 4 bases, with 10 bases left in between. CDR3 size: 14 residues. From germline, CDR1 is SGHRS and CDR2 YFSETQ. DNA of the CDR3: TGCGCCAGCAGCTTGGGGCAGGGGTCCTATGGCTACACCTTC. Amino acids: CASSLGQGSYGYTF.

CDR3 in amino acids: CASSVESEYEQYF. CDR3 DNA: TGTGCCAGCAGCGTAGAGTCAGAATACGAGCAGTACTTC. This chain uses TRBV9 with TRBJ2-7; D uncertain. The CDR3 loop spans 13 amino acids. The V end lost 0 bases, the J end lost 4 bases, and 8 bases lay between the germline ends. Germline loops: CDR1 SGDLS, CDR2 YYNGEE.

The V and J genes are TRBV4-3 and TRBJ1-5; no reliable D call. The CDR3 loop spans 15 amino acids. Germline lookup yields CDR1 LGHNA and CDR2 YSLEER. Trimming left V 1 base short and J 1 base short, with 8 bases between. In nucleotides, the CDR3 is TGCGCCAGCAGCCAAGTTGTCGGGAGCAATCAGCCCCAGCATTTT. Amino acid sequence: CASSQVVGSNQPQHF.

The rearrangement links TRBV11-3 to TRBJ1-5; D gene unclear. V lost 1 base, J lost 4 bases, and 5 bases lay in between. Germline V gene sequence: CDR1 SGHNT, CDR2 YENEEA. The CDR3 consists of 13 residues. This CDR3 is CASSLGQNQPQHF. The CDR3 bases are TGTGCCAGCAGCTTAGGGCAGAATCAGCCCCAGCATTTT.

In this sample, this clone turned up once. The J gene is TRBJ1-1, the V gene TRBV7-8; D is undetermined. The CDR3 length is 12 residues. Per the germline V gene, CDR1 is SGHVS and CDR2 is FQNEAQ. Trimming stripped 5 bases from V and 8 bases from J, with 12 bases between. The CDR3 nucleotides read TGTGCCAGCAGCCTACAAAGTGTCGAAGCTTTCTTT. Its protein product is CASSLQSVEAFF. The complete variable domain, with remaining parts taken from reference TRBV7-8 and TRBJ1-1, reads GAGVSQSPRYKVAKRGQDVALRCDPISGHVSLFWYQQALGQGPEFLTYFQNEAQLDKSGLPSDRFFAERPEGSVSTLKIQRTQQEDSAVYLCASSLQSVEAFFGQGTRLTVV.

The rearrangement joins TRBV24-1 to TRBJ1-5; TRBD1 might be the D (5 bases). V lost 2 bases and J lost 4, with 20 bases in between. CDR3 size: 18 residues. Germline loops: CDR1 KGHDR, CDR2 SFDVKD. CDR3: CATSDSGHNVGINQPQHF. In DNA form, the CDR3 reads TGTGCCACCAGTGATTCAGGACACAACGTGGGAATAAATCAGCCCCAGCATTTT.

The V gene is TRBV11-3, the J gene TRBJ2-7; possible D gene TRBD2, 6 bases. This CDR3 is built from 18 residues. Germline V gene data show CDR1 as SGHNT and CDR2 as YENEEA. Trimming cost V 2 bases and J 3 bases, with 23 bases left between them. CDR3 loop: CASSLSGRGIVSRYEQYF. CDR3 DNA sequence: TGTGCCAGCAGCTTATCCGGGCGGGGTATCGTATCGCGCTACGAGCAGTACTTC.

The table lists this clone with a few counts. The chain uses TRBV12-5 and TRBJ1-2; TRBD1 matches 8 bases. The germline V gene encodes CDR1 LGHNT and CDR2 FRNRAP. V gave up 5 bases and J gave up 5 bases; unmatched junction bases: 13. This CDR3 is 16 amino acids long. Here the CDR3 reads CASGQQPPGGEYGYTF. CDR3 DNA sequence: TGTGCTAGTGGTCAACAACCCCCAGGGGGCGAGTATGGCTACACCTTC. Drawing the rest from reference TRBV12-5 and TRBJ1-2, the complete variable domain is DARVTQTPRHKVTEMGQEVTMRCQPILGHNTVFWYRQTMMQGLELLAYFRNRAPLDDSGMPKDRFSAEMPDATLATLKIQPSEPRDSAVYFCASGQQPPGGEYGYTFGSGTRLTVV.

The chain joins TRBV5-1 to TRBJ1-1, with unresolved D. Per germline, CDR1 SGHRS and CDR2 YFSETQ. V was trimmed by 1 base and J by 2 bases, leaving 6 bases between them. The CDR3 is made up of 13 amino acids. The CDR3 loop reads CASSLTDNTEAFF. The CDR3 DNA is TGCGCCAGCAGCTTGACGGACAACACTGAAGCTTTCTTT.

CDR3 protein: CAGKQGRYEQYF. For the CDR3, the DNA is TGTGCCGGCAAACAGGGACGCTACGAGCAGTACTTC. V usage is TRBV28 and J usage is TRBJ2-7; perhaps TRBD1 as D (6 bases). V lost 11 bases and J lost 3, with 14 bases in between. CDR1 MDHEN and CDR2 SYDVKM come from the germline V gene. This CDR3 has 12 residues.

The chain employs TRBV5-1 and TRBJ1-1; no clear D gene. Trimming took off 5 bases at V and 0 bases at J, with 14 bases between the two ends. Germline V lookup: CDR1 SGHRS, CDR2 YFSETQ. The CDR3 has 15 residues. The CDR3 loop reads CASRREPTMNTEAFF. In nucleotides, the CDR3 is TGCGCCAGCAGGAGGGAACCCACCATGAACACTGAAGCTTTCTTT.

The J gene is TRBJ1-1, the V gene TRBV5-6; the match to TRBD1 covers 9 bases. V was pared by 4 bases and J by 5 bases, with 15 bases of the junction left unmatched. The CDR3 extends over 17 amino acids. Germline-derived CDR1 and CDR2 are SGHDT and YYEEEE. The CDR3 is CASSPRDRVRSGTEAFF. CDR3 nucleotides: TGTGCCAGCAGCCCCCGGGACAGGGTTCGATCGGGAACTGAAGCTTTCTTT.

The genes are TRBV6-5 and TRBJ1-5; 8 nucleotides align to TRBD1. The CDR3 is 15 residues long. The V gene end was trimmed by 6 bases and the J gene end by 2 bases; junction bases not matched to a gene: 6. Germline V lookup: CDR1 MNHEY, CDR2 SVGAGI. Here the CDR3 reads CASSSRGLGNQPQHF. In nucleotides, the CDR3 is TGTGCCAGCAGCTCCAGGGGGCTTGGCAATCAGCCCCAGCATTTT.

The chain recombines TRBV9 with TRBJ2-1; D uncertain. The CDR3 spans 14 residues. The germline V and J ends were trimmed by 3 bases and 7 bases, with 14 bases remaining between them. Per the germline V gene, CDR1 is SGDLS and CDR2 is YYNGEE. CDR3 bases: TGTGCCAGCAGCGCCTACGGACCGGTTAATGAGCAGTTCTTC. Protein product: CASSAYGPVNEQFF.

The chain joins TRBV7-2 to TRBJ2-1, with 7 bases lining up with TRBD1. Germline values: CDR1 SGHTA, CDR2 FQGNSA. Unmatched junction bases numbered 12, after V lost 5 bases and J lost 5 bases. This CDR3 comprises 16 residues. As DNA, the CDR3 is TGTGCCAGCAGCCTCGTTAGGGGACAGCTACACAATGAGCAGTTCTTC. Translation: CASSLVRGQLHNEQFF.

This clone was seen only a few times. The CDR3: CASSHITDLNTEAFF. The CDR3 DNA reads TGTGCCAGCAGCCACATTACAGACCTGAACACTGAAGCTTTCTTT. The chain is built from TRBV3-1 (or the pseudogene TRBV3-2) and TRBJ1-1, with no clear D. CDR3 size: 15 residues. Between the trimmed V and J ends, which lost 3 bases and 0 bases, there was a span of 11 bases. Germline CDR1 and CDR2: LGHDT and YNNKEL (reference sequence).

This chain uses TRBV3-1 (or the pseudogene TRBV3-2) with TRBJ2-3, with 8 bases matching TRBD2. Losses at the gene ends were 0 bases for V and 6 bases for J; bases not matched to a gene: 8. This CDR3 contains 16 residues. Germline CDR1 reads LGHDT; CDR2 reads YNNKEL (reference sequence). The CDR3: CASSQDGGGLYDTQYF. In nucleotides, the CDR3 is TGTGCCAGCAGCCAAGATGGCGGGGGGCTTTATGATACGCAGTATTTT.

The chain has TRBV10-3 and TRBJ2-2; 10 bases are shared with TRBD1. CDR1 ENHRY and CDR2 SYGVKD come from the germline V gene. The CDR3 covers 16 residues. V was pared by 9 bases and J by 2 bases, with 9 bases of the junction left unmatched. Here the CDR3 DNA reads TGTGCCATTAACGAAGGGACAGGGGTAAACACCGGGGAGCTGTTTTTT. It codes for CAINEGTGVNTGELFF.

This chain connects TRBV6-1 to TRBJ1-2; D may be TRBD1 (5 bases). Trimming left V 2 bases short and J 3 bases short, with 19 bases between. Germline V gene sequence: CDR1 MNHNS, CDR2 SASEGT. The CDR3 consists of 17 residues. CDR3 coding DNA: TGTGCCAGCAGTGAACCGTTTCGGTCAGGGAGGGACTATGGCTACACCTTC. The encoded protein is CASSEPFRSGRDYGYTF.

The rearrangement uses TRBV6-5 and TRBJ1-5, with 8 bases aligning to TRBD1. The CDR3 is 15 amino acids. Trimming removed 5 bases from V and 4 bases from J; junction bases left unmatched: 7. Germline V CDR1 and CDR2: MNHEY, SVGAGI. The CDR3, as DNA: TGTGCCAGCAGTCGAAAAACAGGGGGGAATCAGCCCCAGCATTTT. This translates into CASSRKTGGNQPQHF.

V is TRBV30 and J is TRBJ2-7; a weak D match, TRBD2 (5 bases). The CDR3 length is 11 residues. V dropped 5 bases and J dropped 4 bases, with 9 bases sitting between them. The germline V gene encodes CDR1 GTSNPN and CDR2 SVGIG (reference sequence). CDR3 amino acids: CAWEGSYEQYF. CDR3 bases: TGTGCCTGGGAGGGAAGTTACGAGCAGTACTTC.

The chain links TRBV6-5 to TRBJ2-6; D is possibly TRBD1 (6 bases). Per the germline V gene, CDR1 is MNHEY and CDR2 is SVGAGI. The CDR3 has 15 residues. V lost 7 bases and J 0 bases, leaving 10 bases between the germline ends. The CDR3 nucleotides are TGTGCCAGCAAGACAGGAGGCTCTGGGGCCAACGTCCTGACTTTC. It encodes CASKTGGSGANVLTF.

The rearrangement uses TRBV6-2 or TRBV6-3 and TRBJ1-2; D remains ambiguous. V lost 2 bases to trimming and J lost 3 bases, with 13 bases between them. CDR1 and CDR2 (germline): MNHEY, SVGEGT. The CDR3 is made up of 15 amino acids. The CDR3 loop reads CASSYGAGRDYGYTF. CDR3 nucleotides: TGTGCCAGCAGTTACGGTGCAGGAAGAGACTATGGCTACACCTTC.

The rearrangement links TRBV15 to TRBJ1-2; 8 bases line up with TRBD1. The germline V gene has CDR1 LNHNV and CDR2 YYDKDF (reference sequence). J gave up 3 bases and V 2 bases, and 5 bases lay outside the gene matches. CDR3 length: 15 residues. The CDR3 loop reads CATSRPDRGDYGYTF. The CDR3, as DNA: TGTGCCACCAGCAGACCCGACAGGGGAGACTATGGCTACACCTTC.

This rearrangement joins TRBV5-6 to TRBJ2-7, with a possible D match to TRBD1 (5 bases). Germline V gene data show CDR1 as SGHDT and CDR2 as YYEEEE. This CDR3 is 13 amino acids long. V was cut by 2 bases and J by 1 base, with 7 bases left in between. The chain's CDR3 is CASSLGASYEQYF. The CDR3 nucleotides are TGTGCCAGCAGCTTAGGGGCATCCTACGAGCAGTACTTC.

The chain carries TRBV10-3 and TRBJ2-7; 7 bases map to TRBD1. The CDR3 spans 13 residues. Looked up from germline, CDR1 is ENHRY and CDR2 is SYGVKD. Losses at the gene ends were 10 bases for V and 2 bases for J; bases not matched to a gene: 8. The CDR3 protein is CATKGARTYEQYF. The CDR3 coding sequence is TGTGCCACCAAGGGGGCGCGAACCTACGAGCAGTACTTC.

The chain carries TRBV28 and TRBJ1-5; D may be TRBD1 (5 bases). The CDR3 spans 18 residues. From germline, CDR1 is MDHEN and CDR2 SYDVKM. V lost 1 base and J 5 bases, leaving 21 bases between the germline ends. In DNA, the CDR3 is TGTGCCAGCAGTTTATTCCCTGGAAGGGGACTGAGGGATCAGCCCCAGCATTTT. Protein: CASSLFPGRGLRDQPQHF.

This clone has only one observation. Here the CDR3 DNA reads TGTGCCAGCAGCTCGGGACGAATCAATCAGCCCCAGCATTTT. Translating it yields CASSSGRINQPQHF. The chain joins TRBV7-9 to TRBJ1-5; D is perhaps TRBD1 (5 bases). The CDR3 runs to 14 residues. Germline CDR1 SEHNR, CDR2 FQNEAQ (reference sequence). V lost 4 bases and J 3 bases, leaving 10 bases between the germline ends. Looking up the rest from reference TRBV7-9 and TRBJ1-5 gives the full variable domain: DTGVSQNPRHKITKRGQNVTFRCDPISEHNRLYWYRQTLGQGPEFLTYFQNEAQLEKSRLLSDRFSAERPKGSFSTLEIQRTEQGDSAMYLCASSSGRINQPQHFGDGTRLSIL.

A single count supports this clone. V usage is TRBV19 and J usage is TRBJ1-1, with D possibly TRBD1 on 6 matching bases. Germline V CDR1 and CDR2: LNHDA, SQIVND (reference sequence). The CDR3 extends over 14 amino acids. V shed 3 bases and J shed 5 bases, with 13 bases lying between them. The CDR3 DNA sequence: TGTGCCAGTAGTATGTGGGGGCGTAATACTGAAGCTTTCTTT. Its translation is CASSMWGRNTEAFF.

This chain joins TRBV5-1 and TRBJ1-1; possibly TRBD1 for D (6 bases). The CDR3 has 14 amino acids. V was clipped by 5 bases and J by 0 bases, with 11 bases between them. Germline assignment: CDR1 SGHRS and CDR2 YFSETQ. CDR3 loop: CASREDSMNTEAFF. The CDR3 DNA reads TGCGCCAGCAGGGAGGACAGCATGAACACTGAAGCTTTCTTT. Based on the CDR3 plus reference TRBV5-1 and TRBJ1-1, the full variable domain is KAGVTQTPRYLIKTRGQQVTLSCSPISGHRSVSWYQQTPGQGLQFLFEYFSETQRNKGNFPGRFSGRQFSNSRSEMNVSTLELGDSALYLCASREDSMNTEAFFGQGTRLTVV.

V usage is TRBV2 and J usage is TRBJ1-6; a possible D gene is TRBD1 (5 bases). Germline CDR1 reads SNHLY; CDR2 reads FYNNEI. The CDR3 totals 16 residues. V was cut by 10 bases and J by 0 bases, with 16 bases left in between. The CDR3 DNA sequence: TGTGCCAACTCCGGGACCTCGTCCTCCTATAATTCACCCCTCCACTTT. Protein: CANSGTSSSYNSPLHF.

V usage is TRBV28 and J usage is TRBJ1-2; TRBD1 might be the D (5 bases). Germline V CDR1 and CDR2: MDHEN, SYDVKM. With 6 bases removed from V and 2 bases from J, the gap between germline ends came to 16 bases. This CDR3 is built from 15 residues. The CDR3 DNA follows: TGTGCCAGCAGCCGCGGCGACAGCCGAAACTATGGCTACACCTTC. Translated: CASSRGDSRNYGYTF.